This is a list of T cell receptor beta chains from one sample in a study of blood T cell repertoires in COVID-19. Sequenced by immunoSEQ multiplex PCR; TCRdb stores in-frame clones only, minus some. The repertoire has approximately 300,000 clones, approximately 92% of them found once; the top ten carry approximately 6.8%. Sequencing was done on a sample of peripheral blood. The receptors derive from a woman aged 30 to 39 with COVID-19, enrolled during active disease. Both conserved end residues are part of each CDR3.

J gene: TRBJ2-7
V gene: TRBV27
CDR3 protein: CASRRTAGMSSYEQYF

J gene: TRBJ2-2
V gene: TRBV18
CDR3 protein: CASSSGLAGSGELFF

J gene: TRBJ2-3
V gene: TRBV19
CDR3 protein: CASSPRLAGGALDTQYF

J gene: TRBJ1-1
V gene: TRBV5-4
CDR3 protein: CASRPDIMNTEAFF

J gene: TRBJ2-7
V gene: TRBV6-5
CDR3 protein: CASRRQGNEQYF

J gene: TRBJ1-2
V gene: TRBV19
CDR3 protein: CASSIVENYGYTF

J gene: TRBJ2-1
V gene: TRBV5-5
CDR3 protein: CASSFFQREWSNEQFF

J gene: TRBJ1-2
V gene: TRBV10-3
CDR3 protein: CAILTATGNYGYTF

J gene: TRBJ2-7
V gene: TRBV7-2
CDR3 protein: CASSPGLAGVREQYF

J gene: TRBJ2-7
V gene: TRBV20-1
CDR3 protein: CSAGQGYEQYF